The present TCR beta chain was sequenced within a study of graft-versus-host responses after intestinal transplantation. Study-wide context: Each recipient received anti-thymocyte globulin induction, then tacrolimus and steroids for approximately three years.

CDR3 length equals 14 residues. V shed 5 bases and J shed 1 base, with 9 bases lying between them. Germline CDR1 SGHAT, CDR2 FQNNGV. On this clone itself: Its antigen is currently unknown.

Study findings and constraints: Detected in recipient marrow were GvH clones, some of which were first observed in ileum or blood.

The repertoire was sequenced with immunoSEQ multiplex PCR; TCRdb's copy has only in-frame clones and lacks some. This table has tens of thousands of clones, 88% appearing once. The source of this sequence is a human donor who was the organ donor for an intestinal transplant. This chain uses TRBV11-2 with TRBJ1-3; D not resolved. The sample in question was unstimulated CD4+ T cells sorted from spleen or lymph node cells, obtained before transplant. In nucleotides, the CDR3 is TGTGCCAGCAGCCCACAGTCTTCTGGAAACACCATATATTTT. The encoded protein is CASSPQSSGNTIYF. Filled out from reference TRBV11-2 and TRBJ1-3, the complete variable domain reads EAGVAQSPRYKIIEKRQSVAFWCNPISGHATLYWYQQILGQGPKLLIQFQNNGVVDDSQLPKDRFSAERLKGVDSTLKIQPAKLEDSAVYLCASSPQSSGNTIYFGEGSWLTVV.